Below, 18 T cell receptor beta chains from the same sample are listed, as sequenced in a study of T-cell memory formation after mild COVID-19. TCRdb re-called the 5' RACE reads through MiXCR, storing one row per CDR3 protein. The sample holds about 140,000 distinct CDR3 sequences; more than 13% are singletons and the top ten take 25% to 30%. Sequenced sample: PBMCs or a T cell subset sorted from them (not recorded which). The receptors originated from an adult woman who had mild COVID-19 (a few samples of this study predate the infection). Cell type and time point are not known.

There are many counts of this clonotype. The chain has TRBV5-1 and TRBJ2-7; 8 bases are a match to TRBD1. Unmatched junction bases numbered 2, after V lost 2 bases and J lost 1 base. This CDR3 region has 14 residues. The germline V gene has CDR1 SGHRS and CDR2 YFSETQ. CDR3 residues: CASSLDRGSYEQYF. The CDR3 DNA is TGCGCCAGCAGCTTAGACAGGGGATCCTACGAGCAGTACTTC.

A few counts support this clonotype. The chain carries TRBV20-1 and TRBJ1-2; no definite D call. V was shortened by 1 base and J by 1 base, with 25 bases between the two germline ends. The CDR3 runs 19 residues. The germline CDR1 and CDR2 sequences are DFQATT and SNEGSKA (reference sequence). The CDR3 region is CSARVNLVPGRGFNYGYTF. CDR3 sequence (DNA): TGCAGTGCTAGAGTGAATCTGGTTCCCGGCAGAGGCTTTAACTATGGCTACACCTTC.

The chain employs TRBV6-1 and TRBJ1-5; maybe TRBD1 (6 bases). This CDR3 spans 20 amino acids. V was shortened by 2 bases and J by 10 bases, with 33 bases between the two germline ends. Germline V gives CDR1 MNHNS, CDR2 SASEGT. The CDR3 sequence: CASSEWAAGAGGSDLLPQHF. The CDR3 DNA reads TGTGCCAGCAGTGAATGGGCCGCGGGGGCCGGGGGCAGCGACTTACTACCCCAGCATTTT.

This chain joins TRBV20-1 and TRBJ2-2; TRBD1 aligns across 7 bases. The CDR3 runs to 15 residues. The V and J ends lost 2 bases and 4 bases, in that order; junction bases with no gene match: 7. The V gene's germline CDR1 is DFQATT and CDR2 SNEGSKA (reference sequence). The CDR3 DNA reads as TGCAGTGCTAGATTCTACAGGGGTAGCACCGGGGAGCTGTTTTTT. This translates into CSARFYRGSTGELFF.

This clonotype was counted between two and nine times. The rearrangement links TRBV5-1 to TRBJ2-7; no definite D call. Germline CDR1 reads SGHRS; CDR2 reads YFSETQ. V was trimmed by 0 bases and J by 1 base, leaving 14 bases between them. The CDR3 loop spans 16 amino acids. CDR3 coding DNA: TGCGCCAGCAGCTTGGACTCGCCAGGCCCTTCCTACGAGCAGTACTTC. Translating gives CASSLDSPGPSYEQYF.

The chain employs TRBV29-1 and TRBJ2-7; 11 bases agree with TRBD2. This CDR3 has 15 amino acids. Trimming cost V 0 bases and J 0 bases; bases outside gene matches: 1. Germline V gene lookup returns CDR1 SQVTM and CDR2 ANQGSEA. DNA for the CDR3: TGCAGCGTTGAAGATGGACTAGCGGGCTCCTACGAGCAGTACTTC. Translated: CSVEDGLAGSYEQYF.

This clonotype was found a few times. The CDR3 DNA sequence: TGTGCCAGCAGTGAAGGTGGCGGGGGGGCCGCAGAGACCCAGTACTTC. This encodes CASSEGGGGAAETQYF. The chain joins TRBV6-1 to TRBJ2-5, with 9 bases lining up with TRBD2. This CDR3 is built from 16 residues. The V gene's germline CDR1 is MNHNS and CDR2 SASEGT. V lost 1 base to trimming and J lost 4 bases; unmatched junction nucleotides: 7.

The V gene is TRBV20-1, the J gene TRBJ1-1; D ambiguous. The germline V gene encodes CDR1 DFQATT and CDR2 SNEGSKA (reference sequence). The CDR3 runs 12 residues. The ends were cut back, 4 bases at V and 1 base at J, with 7 bases in the middle. In nucleotides, the CDR3 is TGCAGTGCTAAGCGCGGGAACACTGAAGCTTTCTTT. It is translated as CSAKRGNTEAFF.

In its sample, this clonotype was seen a few times. The J gene is TRBJ2-7, the V gene TRBV20-1; 7 bases match TRBD2. CDR1 is DFQATT and CDR2 is SNEGSKA in the germline V gene (reference sequence). Trimming took 2 bases from V and 3 from J; bases not matched to a gene: 16. CDR3 length: 17 amino acids. Written as DNA, the CDR3 is TGCAGTGCTAGAAACTGGGAGGGCGGGAAGGTACTCTACGAGCAGTACTTC. Protein: CSARNWEGGKVLYEQYF.

This clonotype was detected only a few times. The chain combines TRBV4-1 with TRBJ1-2; possibly TRBD1 for D (6 bases). Trimming stripped 3 bases from V and 0 bases from J, with 14 bases between. Germline-derived CDR1 and CDR2 are MGHRA and YSYEKL. The CDR3 covers 16 residues. The CDR3 bases are TGCGCCAGCAGCCAGGTGGTGGGGGCTTCTAACTATGGCTACACCTTC. Translated, it gives CASSQVVGASNYGYTF.

This clonotype was seen a few times. The J gene is TRBJ1-2, the V gene TRBV30; D is unresolved. The CDR3 spans 13 residues. Per germline, CDR1 GTSNPN and CDR2 SVGIG (reference sequence). V was shortened by 0 bases and J by 7 bases, with 12 bases between the two germline ends. CDR3 region: CAWSVAGKGGYTF. Written as DNA, the CDR3 is TGTGCCTGGAGTGTAGCTGGGAAGGGTGGCTACACCTTC.

The chain employs TRBV19 and TRBJ2-3, with TRBD1 matching 11 bases. Germline assignment: CDR1 LNHDA and CDR2 SQIVND (reference sequence). Trimming took 6 bases from V and 3 from J; bases not matched to a gene: 14. The CDR3 has 18 residues. The CDR3 sequence is CASSNRLRTGGDTDTQYF. The CDR3 DNA sequence: TGTGCCAGTAGCAACCGACTGCGGACAGGGGGCGATACAGATACGCAGTATTTT.

In this sample, this clonotype turned up a few times. The gene calls are TRBV12-3 or TRBV12-4 and TRBJ2-3; TRBD2 aligns across 8 bases. V was clipped by 6 bases and J by 1 base; unmatched bases: 6. There are 15 residues in the CDR3. The CDR3 spells CASSAYSGGTDTQYF. CDR3 coding DNA: TGTGCCAGCAGCGCCTATAGCGGGGGCACAGATACGCAGTATTTT.

This clonotype occurred a few times. This chain links TRBV25-1 with TRBJ1-2; the D is unclear. The CDR3 has 11 residues. The germline V gene has CDR1 MGHDK and CDR2 SYGVNS. V dropped 6 bases and J dropped 8 bases, with 10 bases sitting between them. In DNA form, the CDR3 reads TGTGCCAGCAGCGAAACGGGCGGCTACACCTTC. Encoded protein: CASSETGGYTF.

The sample holds many counts of this clonotype. The rearrangement joins TRBV7-6 to TRBJ1-1; D uncertain. Germline V lookup: CDR1 SGHVS, CDR2 FNYEAQ. This CDR3 is 13 amino acids long. V was pared by 3 bases and J by 7 bases, with 12 bases between. In nucleotides, the CDR3 is TGTGCCAGCAGCTTTGAGACCGGCCGTGAAGCTTTCTTT. Amino acids: CASSFETGREAFF.

V and J are TRBV6-5 and TRBJ2-7, with 8 bases matching TRBD2. This CDR3 is 17 amino acids long. V gave up 0 bases and J gave up 6 bases; unmatched junction bases: 13. Germline assignment: CDR1 MNHEY and CDR2 SVGAGI. The DNA for the CDR3 is TGTGCCAGCAGTTACTCGACGGGACTAGGAGCTCTGGGCGAGCAGTACTTC. This gives the protein CASSYSTGLGALGEQYF.

The sample holds a few counts of this clonotype. V and J are TRBV29-1 and TRBJ2-7; 7 nucleotides match TRBD1. V lost 1 base, J lost 0 bases, and 6 bases stayed unmatched. This CDR3 comprises 15 residues. The germline V gene encodes CDR1 SQVTM and CDR2 ANQGSEA. CDR3 sequence reads: CSVEGRGTDSYEQYF. The DNA for the CDR3 is TGCAGCGTTGAAGGTAGGGGGACAGACTCCTACGAGCAGTACTTC.

This clonotype was seen more than once but under ten times. The rearrangement links TRBV14 to TRBJ2-7, with 8 nucleotides matching TRBD2. Germline V gene lookup returns CDR1 SGHDN and CDR2 FVKESK. This CDR3 is 15 amino acids long. V shed 1 base and J 1 base; nucleotides not matched to a gene: 3. The CDR3 bases are TGTGCCAGCAGCCAAGGGCCTAGCGGGTCCTACGAGCAGTACTTC. Translated, it gives CASSQGPSGSYEQYF.